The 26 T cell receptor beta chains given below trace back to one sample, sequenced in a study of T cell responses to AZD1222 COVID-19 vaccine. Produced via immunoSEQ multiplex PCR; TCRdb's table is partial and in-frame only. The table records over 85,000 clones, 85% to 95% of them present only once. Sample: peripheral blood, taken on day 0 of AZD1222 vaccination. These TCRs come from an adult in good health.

The DNA of the CDR3 is TGTGCTAGTGGTTTGGGACAGCCGAACACTGAAGCTTTCTTT. Amino acid sequence: CASGLGQPNTEAFF. The chain links TRBV12-5 to TRBJ1-1; TRBD1 might be the D (5 bases). V was cut by 1 base and J by 1 base, with 7 bases left in between. In germline, CDR1 is LGHNT, CDR2 FRNRAP. This CDR3 is 14 amino acids long.

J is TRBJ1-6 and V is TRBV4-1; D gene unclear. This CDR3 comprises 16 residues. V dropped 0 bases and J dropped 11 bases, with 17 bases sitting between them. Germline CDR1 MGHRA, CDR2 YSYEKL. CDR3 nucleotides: TGCGCCAGCAGCCAAGATCAGAGCAGGTCGAATCCACCCCTCCACTTT. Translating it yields CASSQDQSRSNPPLHF.

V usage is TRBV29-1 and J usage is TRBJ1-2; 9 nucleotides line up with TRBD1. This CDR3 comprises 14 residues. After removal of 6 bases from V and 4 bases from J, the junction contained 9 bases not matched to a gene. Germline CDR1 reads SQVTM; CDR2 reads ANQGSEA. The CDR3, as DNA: TGCAGCGTCGCGACGGACAGGGGCGTCTATGGCTACACCTTC. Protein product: CSVATDRGVYGYTF.

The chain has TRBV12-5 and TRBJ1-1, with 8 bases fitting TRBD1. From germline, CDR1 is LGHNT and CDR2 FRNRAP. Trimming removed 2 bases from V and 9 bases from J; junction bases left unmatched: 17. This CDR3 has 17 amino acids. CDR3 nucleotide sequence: TGTGCTAGTGGTTTGACCCCCCCCCAGGGGGCCGTAGTCCAAGCTTTCTTT. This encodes CASGLTPPQGAVVQAFF. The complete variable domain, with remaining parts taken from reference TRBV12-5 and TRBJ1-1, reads DARVTQTPRHKVTEMGQEVTMRCQPILGHNTVFWYRQTMMQGLELLAYFRNRAPLDDSGMPKDRFSAEMPDATLATLKIQPSEPRDSAVYFCASGLTPPQGAVVQAFFGQGTRLTVV.

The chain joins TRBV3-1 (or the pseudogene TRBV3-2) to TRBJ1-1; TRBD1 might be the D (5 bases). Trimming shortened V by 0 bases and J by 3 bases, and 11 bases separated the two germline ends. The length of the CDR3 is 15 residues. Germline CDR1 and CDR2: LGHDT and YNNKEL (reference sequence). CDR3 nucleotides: TGTGCCAGCAGCCAAGATCCTCAGGGCTACACTGAAGCTTTCTTT. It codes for CASSQDPQGYTEAFF.

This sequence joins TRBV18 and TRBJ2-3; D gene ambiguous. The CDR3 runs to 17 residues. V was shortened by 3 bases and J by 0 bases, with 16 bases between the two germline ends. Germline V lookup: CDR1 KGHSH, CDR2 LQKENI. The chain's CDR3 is CASSPSVARSSTDTQYF. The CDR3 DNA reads TGTGCCAGCTCACCGAGCGTCGCGCGTTCTAGCACAGATACGCAGTATTTT.

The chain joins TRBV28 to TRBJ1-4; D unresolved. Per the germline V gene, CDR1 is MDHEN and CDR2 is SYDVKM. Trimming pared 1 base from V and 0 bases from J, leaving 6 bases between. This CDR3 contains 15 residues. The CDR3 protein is CASSLYPATNEKLFF. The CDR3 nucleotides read TGTGCCAGCAGTTTATATCCCGCAACTAATGAAAAACTGTTTTTT.

CDR3 nucleotide sequence: TGTGCCAGCAGCATAACGGCGGGGGCCAATGAAAAACTGTTTTTT. The encoded protein is CASSITAGANEKLFF. V gene TRBV5-4 combines with J gene TRBJ1-4, with D perhaps TRBD1 (6 bases). The CDR3 sequence is 15 residues long. Germline V CDR1 and CDR2: SGHNT, YYREEE (reference sequence). The V and J ends lost 4 bases and 5 bases respectively, with 15 bases between them.

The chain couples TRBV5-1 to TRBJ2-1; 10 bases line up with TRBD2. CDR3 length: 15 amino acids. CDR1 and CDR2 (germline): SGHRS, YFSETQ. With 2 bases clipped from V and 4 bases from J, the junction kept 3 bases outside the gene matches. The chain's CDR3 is CASSFSGGRYNEQFF. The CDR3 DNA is TGCGCCAGCAGCTTTAGCGGGGGGCGATACAATGAGCAGTTCTTC.

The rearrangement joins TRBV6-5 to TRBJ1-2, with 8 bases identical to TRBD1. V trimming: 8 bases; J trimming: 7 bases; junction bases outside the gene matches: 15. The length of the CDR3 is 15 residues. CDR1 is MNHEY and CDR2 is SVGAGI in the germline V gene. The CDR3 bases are TGTGCCAGCTATTTTTTCGGGACAGGCTCTCTTGGCTACACCTTC. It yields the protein CASYFFGTGSLGYTF.

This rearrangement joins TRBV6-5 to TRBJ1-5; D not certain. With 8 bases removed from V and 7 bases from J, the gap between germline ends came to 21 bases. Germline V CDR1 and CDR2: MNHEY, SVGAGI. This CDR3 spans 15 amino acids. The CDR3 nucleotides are TGTGCCAGCGCTTTAGGGCATCTGGGCGGGCAGCCCCAGCATTTT. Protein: CASALGHLGGQPQHF.

The CDR3 region has the DNA TGTGCCAGCAGCTCAATTAGCGGGGGGGCCGGCAATGAGCAGTTCTTC. It is translated as CASSSISGGAGNEQFF. The gene calls are TRBV9 and TRBJ2-1, with 11 bases aligning to TRBD2. CDR1 is SGDLS, CDR2 YYNGEE, per germline. The CDR3 is made up of 16 amino acids. V was pared by 4 bases and J by 6 bases, with 9 bases of the junction left unmatched.

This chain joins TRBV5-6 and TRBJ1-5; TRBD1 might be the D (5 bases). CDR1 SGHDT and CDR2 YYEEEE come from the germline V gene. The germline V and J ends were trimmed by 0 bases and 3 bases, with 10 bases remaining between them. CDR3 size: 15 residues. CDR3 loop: CASSLGGRDNQPQHF. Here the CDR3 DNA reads TGTGCCAGCAGCTTGGGGGGGAGAGACAATCAGCCCCAGCATTTT.

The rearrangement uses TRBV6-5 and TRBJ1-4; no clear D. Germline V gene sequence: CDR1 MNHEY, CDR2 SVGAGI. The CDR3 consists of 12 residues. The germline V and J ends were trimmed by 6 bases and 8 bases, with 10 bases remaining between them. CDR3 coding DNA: TGTGCCAGCAGAGCCGGTGGGGAAAAACTGTTTTTT. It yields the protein CASRAGGEKLFF.

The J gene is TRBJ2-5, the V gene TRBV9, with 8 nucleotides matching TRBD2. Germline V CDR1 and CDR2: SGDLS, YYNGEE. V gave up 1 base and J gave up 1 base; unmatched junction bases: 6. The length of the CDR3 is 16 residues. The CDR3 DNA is TGTGCCAGCAGCGTACAGGCGGGGGGTCGCCAAGAGACCCAGTACTTC. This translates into CASSVQAGGRQETQYF.

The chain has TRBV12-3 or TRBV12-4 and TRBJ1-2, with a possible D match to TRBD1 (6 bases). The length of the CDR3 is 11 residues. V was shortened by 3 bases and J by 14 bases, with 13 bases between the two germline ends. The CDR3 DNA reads TGTGCCAGCAGTTTGGCCCAGGGGCAGACCTTC. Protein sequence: CASSLAQGQTF.

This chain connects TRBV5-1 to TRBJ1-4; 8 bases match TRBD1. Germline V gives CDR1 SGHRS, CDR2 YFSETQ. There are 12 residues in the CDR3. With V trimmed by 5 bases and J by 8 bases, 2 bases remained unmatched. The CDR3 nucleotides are TGCGCCAGCAGGGCAGGGGGCGAAAAACTGTTTTTT. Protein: CASRAGGEKLFF.

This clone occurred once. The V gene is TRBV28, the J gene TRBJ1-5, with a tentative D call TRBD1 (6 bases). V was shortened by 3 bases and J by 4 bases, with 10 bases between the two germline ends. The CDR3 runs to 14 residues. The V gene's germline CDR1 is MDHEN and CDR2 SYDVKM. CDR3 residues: CASSFQGGNQPQHF. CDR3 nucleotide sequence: TGTGCCAGCAGTTTTCAAGGGGGGAATCAGCCCCAGCATTTT. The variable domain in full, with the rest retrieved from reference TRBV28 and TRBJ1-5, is DVKVTQSSRYLVKRTGEKVFLECVQDMDHENMFWYRQDPGLGLRLIYFSYDVKMKEKGDIPEGYSVSREKKERFSLILESASTNQTSMYLCASSFQGGNQPQHFGDGTRLSIL.

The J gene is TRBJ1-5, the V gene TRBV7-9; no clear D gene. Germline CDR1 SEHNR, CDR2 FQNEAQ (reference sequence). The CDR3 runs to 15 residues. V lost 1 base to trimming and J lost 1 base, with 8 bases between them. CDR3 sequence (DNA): TGTGCCAGCAGCTTAGTTGACGGGAGCAATCAGCCCCAGCATTTT. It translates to CASSLVDGSNQPQHF.

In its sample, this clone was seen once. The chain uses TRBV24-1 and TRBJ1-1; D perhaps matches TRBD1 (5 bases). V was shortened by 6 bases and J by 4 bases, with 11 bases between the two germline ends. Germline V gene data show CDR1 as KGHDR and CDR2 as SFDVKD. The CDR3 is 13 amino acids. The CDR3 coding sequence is TGTGCCACCAGTCAGGGATTCGGCACTGAAGCTTTCTTT. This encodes CATSQGFGTEAFF.

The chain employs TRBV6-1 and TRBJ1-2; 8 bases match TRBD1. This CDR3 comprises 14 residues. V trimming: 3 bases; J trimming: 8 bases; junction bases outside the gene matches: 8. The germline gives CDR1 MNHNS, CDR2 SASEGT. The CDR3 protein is CASSDQGALGGYTF. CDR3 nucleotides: TGTGCCAGCAGTGATCAGGGGGCGCTGGGAGGCTACACCTTC.

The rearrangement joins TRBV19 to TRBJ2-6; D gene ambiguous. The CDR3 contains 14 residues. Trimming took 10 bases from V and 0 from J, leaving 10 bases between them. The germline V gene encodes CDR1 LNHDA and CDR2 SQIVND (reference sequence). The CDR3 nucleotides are TGTGCCACCGCCCTGGGCTCTGGGGCCAACGTCCTGACTTTC. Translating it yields CATALGSGANVLTF.

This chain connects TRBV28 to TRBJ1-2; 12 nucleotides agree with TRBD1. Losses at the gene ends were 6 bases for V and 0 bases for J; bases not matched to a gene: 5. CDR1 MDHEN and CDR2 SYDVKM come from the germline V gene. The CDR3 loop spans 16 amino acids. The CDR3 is CASRPGQGAPNYGYTF. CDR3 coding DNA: TGTGCCAGCAGACCGGGACAGGGGGCTCCTAACTATGGCTACACCTTC.

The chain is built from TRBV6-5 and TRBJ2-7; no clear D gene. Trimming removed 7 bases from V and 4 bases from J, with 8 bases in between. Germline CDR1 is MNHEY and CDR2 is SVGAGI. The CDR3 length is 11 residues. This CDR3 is CASTGFYEQYF. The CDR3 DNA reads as TGTGCCAGCACTGGGTTTTACGAGCAGTACTTC.

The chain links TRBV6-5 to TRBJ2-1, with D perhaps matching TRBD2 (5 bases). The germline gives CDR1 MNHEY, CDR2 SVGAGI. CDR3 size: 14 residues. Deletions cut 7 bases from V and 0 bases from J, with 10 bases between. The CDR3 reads CASIGGYSYNEQFF. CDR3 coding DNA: TGTGCCAGCATTGGAGGATACTCCTACAATGAGCAGTTCTTC.

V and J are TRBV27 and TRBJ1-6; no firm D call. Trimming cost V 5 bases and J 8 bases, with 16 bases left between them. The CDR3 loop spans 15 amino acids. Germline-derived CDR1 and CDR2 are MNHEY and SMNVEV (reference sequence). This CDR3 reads CASSPFQPADSPLHF. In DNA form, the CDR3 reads TGTGCCAGCAGTCCCTTCCAGCCAGCGGATTCACCCCTCCACTTT.